This T cell receptor (beta chain) originates from a study of OX40 agonist ivuxolimab in advanced cancers. Study-wide background: Earlier treatment with anti-PD-1, anti-PD-L1 or anti-CTLA-4 was permitted, and 30% to 40% had received some.

TCRdb's copy holds only in-frame clones and misses some; the assay was immunoSEQ multiplex PCR. The sample holds roughly 45,000 clones, 70% to 90% seen once. Study-level points and caveats: Relatively little clonal expansion, among the lowest observed, appeared in partial responders at 0.1-3.0 mg/kg. More expanded clones were seen, on average, in CD8+ T cells than in CD4+.

Samples were taken at baseline and on day 1 of cycles 4 and 7. Worth noting for this clone: No antigen is known for it.

The input for sequencing was CD4+ or CD8+ T cells sorted from blood, taken in a trial of the OX40 agonist ivuxolimab. This clonotype was obtained from an adult with an advanced solid tumor such as melanoma, head and neck, liver or kidney cancer.

CDR3 loop: CATSRGGQNTGELFF. The DNA of the CDR3 is TGTGCCACCAGCAGAGGGGGACAGAACACCGGGGAGCTGTTTTTT. The J gene is TRBJ2-2, the V gene TRBV15, with D possibly matching TRBD1 (6 bases). CDR3 size: 15 residues. The V gene's germline CDR1 is LNHNV and CDR2 YYDKDF (reference sequence). The V end lost 1 base, the J end lost 1 base, and 7 bases lay between the germline ends.